Below, 26 T cell receptor beta chains from the same sample are listed, as sequenced in a study of tumor-infiltrating lymphocytes in primary liver carcinoma (TCRdb year 2017). Sequencer: Illumina HiSeq 2500. Using a constant-region primer and ProtoScript II reverse transcriptase, TCRbeta-specific cDNA was reverse-transcribed from approximately 0.55 ug total RNA. TCRbeta libraries were built with three nested multiplex PCR rounds, a slightly modified ARM-PCR procedure. The first two PCR rounds used multiplex TRBV1-TRBV30 forward primers with a Cbeta reverse primer, each for approximately 9 cycles. TCRdb reprocessing: public reads trimmed at Q25 with fastp, clones called with MiXCR, in-frame beta chains kept. For every CDR3 protein sequence, its rows merge into one entry that carries the most common genes and DNA. This sample holds approximately 330,000 distinct CDR3 sequences; less than 70% were observed only once. The ten largest make up about 6.3% of the sample.

Blood RNA was extracted from unsorted whole blood with TRIzol reagent; germline DNA came from the DNeasy Blood & Tissue kit. Sequencing was performed on peripheral blood. These receptors originate from a man aged 35 to 55 with primary liver carcinoma and hepatitis B virus infection.

Remarks on this clonotype: Given a much more abundant clone one base away, this may be a read error. The genes are TRBV6-5 and TRBJ2-5; no definite D call. This CDR3 has 11 residues. Germline V lookup: CDR1 MNHEY, CDR2 SVGAGI. V gave up 7 bases and J gave up 9 bases, with 12 bases separating them. In DNA form, the CDR3 reads TGTGCCAGCACCCACGAGGAGTCCCAGTACTTC. The encoded protein is CASTHEESQYF.

With respect to this clonotype: A much larger clonotype is one base distant, so this may be a read error. This chain links TRBV6-2 or TRBV6-3 with TRBJ2-1; D unresolved. The CDR3 is 16 amino acids. Germline V gene sequence: CDR1 MNHEY, CDR2 SVGEGT. Trimming removed 5 bases at V and 0 bases at J, with 14 bases between. CDR3 amino acids: CASSHQRPRSYNEQFF. CDR3 DNA sequence: TGTGCCAGCAGTCATCAGCGTCCCCGCTCCTACAATGAGCAGTTCTTC.

As for this clonotype: The junction and the germline gene differ at one end; a read error may be behind it. This chain joins TRBV6-5 and TRBJ1-2; a weak D match, TRBD1 (6 bases). The germline gives CDR1 MNHEY, CDR2 SVGAGI. There are 12 residues in the CDR3. The CDR3, as DNA: TGTGCCAGCCTGGGGGCAGCTTATGGCTGCACCTTC. Protein: CASLGAAYGCTF.

As to this clonotype: Relative to the germline gene, one junction end is altered; a read error may explain this. The chain has TRBV5-1 and TRBJ2-1; D is undetermined. This CDR3 has 14 amino acids. Germline V gives CDR1 SGHRS, CDR2 YFSETQ. The DNA for the CDR3 is TGCGCCAGCAGCTTTGGTTATAGCCTCAATGAGCACTTCTTC. Encoded protein: CASSFGYSLNEHFF.

Points on this clonotype: One junction end does not reproduce the germline sequence, and a read error may be involved. The CDR3 DNA follows: TGTGCCAGCACCTTAGGGGTTTCCTACGGGCAGTACTTC. It translates to CASTLGVSYGQYF. The V call is TRBV6-5, the J call TRBJ2-7; D is possibly TRBD1 (5 bases). The length of the CDR3 is 13 residues. Germline lookup yields CDR1 MNHEY and CDR2 SVGAGI.

A few counts support this clonotype. The chain links TRBV12-3 or TRBV12-4 to TRBJ1-4; 8 bases line up with TRBD1. Trimming removed 8 bases from V and 8 bases from J; junction bases left unmatched: 4. The CDR3 is made up of 12 amino acids. The CDR3 region is CASRTGKEKLFF. The CDR3 nucleotides read TGTGCCAGCCGGACAGGGAAGGAAAAACTGTTTTTT.

To note about this clonotype: A much larger clone sits a single nucleotide away, making a read error possible. No conserved phenylalanine or tryptophan is present at the end of the CDR3, so a read error is the likely explanation. The CDR3 spells CASSLARSSYNEQFL. The DNA for the CDR3 is TGTGCCAGCAGTCTAGCGCGTAGCTCCTACAATGAGCAGTTCCTC. The chain recombines TRBV6-2 or TRBV6-3 with TRBJ2-1, with D possibly TRBD2 on 6 matching bases. The germline V gene has CDR1 MNHEY and CDR2 SVGEGT. With 5 bases removed from V and 0 bases from J, the gap between germline ends came to 11 bases. This CDR3 is 15 amino acids long.

The CDR3 DNA sequence: TGTGCTAGTGGCCTCGGACAGCCAGGATCACCCCTCCACTTT. Translating it yields CASGLGQPGSPLHF. V gene TRBV12-5 combines with J gene TRBJ1-6; D may be TRBD1 (6 bases). This CDR3 spans 14 amino acids. V was clipped by 6 bases and J by 10 bases, with 16 bases between them. CDR1 and CDR2 (germline): LGHNT, FRNRAP. The full variable domain, in which reference TRBV12-5 and TRBJ1-6 provide the parts outside the CDR3, is DARVTQTPRHKVTEMGQEVTMRCQPILGHNTVFWYRQTMMQGLELLAYFRNRAPLDDSGMPKDRFSAEMPDATLATLKIQPSEPRDSAVYFCASGLGQPGSPLHFGNGTRLTVT.

Concerning this clonotype: Its ends do not fully match the called genes, so a read error is possible. The rearrangement uses TRBV11-3 and TRBJ2-3; possibly TRBD2 for D (7 bases). This CDR3 is built from 13 residues. Looked up from germline, CDR1 is SGHNT and CDR2 is YENEEA. CDR3 bases: TGTGTCAGCAGCTTAGGGGGGAGGGATACGCAATATTTT. Translating it yields CVSSLGGRDTQYF.

This clonotype occurred many times. The chain is built from TRBV29-1 and TRBJ2-3, with 8 bases lining up with TRBD2. The trim removed 8 bases at V and 3 bases at J, leaving 4 bases unmatched. Germline-derived CDR1 and CDR2 are SQVTM and ANQGSEA. This CDR3 is 12 amino acids long. Written as DNA, the CDR3 is TGCAGCACTGGACTAGCTACAGATACGCAGTATTTT. This gives the protein CSTGLATDTQYF.

The chain joins TRBV28 to TRBJ2-4; no clear D. V gave up 3 bases and J gave up 5 bases, with 5 bases separating them. The CDR3 sequence is 12 residues long. In germline, CDR1 is MDHEN, CDR2 SYDVKM. The CDR3 nucleotides read TGTGCCAGCAGTTTGGCGCAAAACATTCAGTACTTC. As protein: CASSLAQNIQYF.

This clonotype occurred once. This may come from a read error, since a much larger clone is one base off. The J gene is TRBJ1-5, the V gene TRBV5-6; 10 bases map to TRBD1. V lost 4 bases, J lost 6 bases, and 4 bases stayed unmatched. The CDR3 spans 14 residues. CDR1 SGHDT and CDR2 YYEEEE come from the germline V gene. CDR3 protein: CASSRDRGTQPQHF. CDR3 bases: TGTGCCAGCAGCCGGGACAGGGGAACTCAGCCCCAGCATTTT.

This clonotype showed up just a few times. The CDR3 DNA reads as TGCGCCAGCAGCACAAAGGGACCCACCGCCGGGGAGCTGTTTTTT. This translates into CASSTKGPTAGELFF. The chain couples TRBV5-1 to TRBJ2-2; perhaps D is TRBD1 or TRBD2 (5 bases each). The V gene's germline CDR1 is SGHRS and CDR2 YFSETQ. The CDR3 runs to 15 residues. Deletions cut 4 bases from V and 6 bases from J, with 16 bases between.

A remark on this clonotype: Without the conserved terminal phenylalanine or tryptophan, this CDR3 likely stems from a read error. J is TRBJ1-2 and V is TRBV4-2, with D unresolved. This CDR3 has 14 residues. Germline V gene data show CDR1 as LGHNA and CDR2 as YNFKEQ. CDR3 DNA sequence: TGTGCCAGTAGCCAAATGGACGGTTCCTATGGCTACACCCTC. It specifies CASSQMDGSYGYTL.

Turning to this clonotype: One junction end does not reproduce the germline sequence, and a read error may be involved. The chain employs TRBV6-1 and TRBJ2-2; 7 bases line up with TRBD1. The CDR3 extends over 16 amino acids. Germline lookup yields CDR1 MNHNS and CDR2 SASEGT. This chain's CDR3 is CASSEAGTVDPGEPFF. Here the CDR3 DNA reads TGTGCCAGCAGTGAGGCTGGGACAGTGGATCCCGGGGAGCCGTTTTTT.

Note on this clonotype: A much larger clone differs by one base, so this may be a read error. V usage is TRBV6-1 and J usage is TRBJ2-1; 10 bases are a match to TRBD2. The junction had 6 bases not matched to a gene; V was cut back by 6 bases and J by 10 bases. Per germline, CDR1 MNHNS and CDR2 SASEGT. CDR3 length: 13 amino acids. The CDR3 DNA reads as TGTGCCAGCAGAGGACTAGCGGTGGGAGAGCAGTTCTTC. Protein: CASRGLAVGEQFF.

On this clonotype: A junction end diverges from the germline sequence, so it may reflect a read error. The chain joins TRBV4-3 to TRBJ2-7; 8 bases align to TRBD1. The CDR3 spans 14 residues. The germline V gene has CDR1 LGHNA and CDR2 YSLEER. DNA of the CDR3: TGCGCCAGCAGCCAAATCTCAGGGGGCTACGAGCGGTACTTC. Its translation: CASSQISGGYERYF.

Comments on this clonotype: One junction end disagrees with the germline gene, perhaps due to a read error. This chain links TRBV11-2 with TRBJ1-1; 7 nucleotides match TRBD1. The CDR3 sequence is 14 residues long. Germline V gives CDR1 SGHAT, CDR2 FQNNGV. In DNA form, the CDR3 reads TGTGCGAGCAACTCGAACAGGGGTGAGACTGAAGCTTTCTTT. Amino acid sequence: CASNSNRGETEAFF.

The chain uses TRBV7-8 and TRBJ1-1; D call uncertain. V lost 4 bases to trimming and J lost 1 base, with 7 bases between them. The CDR3 covers 13 residues. Germline CDR1 and CDR2: SGHVS and FQNEAQ. DNA for the CDR3: TGTGCCAGCAGCTACCAGGAGAACACTGAAGCTTTCTTT. It codes for CASSYQENTEAFF. Combining the CDR3 with reference TRBV7-8 and TRBJ1-1 gives the whole variable domain GAGVSQSPRYKVAKRGQDVALRCDPISGHVSLFWYQQALGQGPEFLTYFQNEAQLDKSGLPSDRFFAERPEGSVSTLKIQRTQQEDSAVYLCASSYQENTEAFFGQGTRLTVV.

On this clonotype: A much larger clone is a single base away; this may be a read error. V and J are TRBV6-5 and TRBJ2-7; 10 bases line up with TRBD2. The germline gives CDR1 MNHEY, CDR2 SVGAGI. The CDR3 runs to 15 residues. The CDR3 nucleotides are TGTACCAGCAGAAGCGGGAGGGATCCCTCCTACGAGCAGTACTTC. It translates to CTSRSGRDPSYEQYF.

This clonotype has a single count. The chain couples TRBV11-2 to TRBJ2-5, with TRBD1 matching 12 bases. V shed 9 bases and J 3 bases; nucleotides not matched to a gene: 17. The CDR3 totals 18 residues. From germline, CDR1 is SGHAT and CDR2 FQNNGV. In DNA form, the CDR3 reads TGTGCCAGTAGCCGGGGACAGGGGGCGCATTCCGCGAAAGAGACCCAGTACTTC. It encodes CASSRGQGAHSAKETQYF.

The chain recombines TRBV6-1 with TRBJ2-5; no reliable D call. The V gene's germline CDR1 is MNHNS and CDR2 SASEGT. The CDR3 is 14 amino acids. V lost 7 bases, J lost 3 bases, and 15 bases lay in between. The CDR3: CASTKLGWEETQYF. CDR3 sequence (DNA): TGTGCCAGCACCAAATTGGGGTGGGAAGAGACCCAGTACTTC.

The chain joins TRBV4-3 to TRBJ2-7, with 10 bases that match TRBD2. The CDR3 consists of 17 residues. Germline assignment: CDR1 LGHNA and CDR2 YSLEER. V was clipped by 0 bases and J by 4 bases; unmatched bases: 9. Here the CDR3 DNA reads TGCGCCAGCAGCCAAGAACTACTAGCGGGAACTCCTTACGAGCAGTACTTC. It translates to CASSQELLAGTPYEQYF.

Turning to this clonotype: This may be a read error: a much more frequent sequence differs by one nucleotide. The gene calls are TRBV6-1 and TRBJ2-1; TRBD2 aligns across 9 bases. CDR3 size: 16 residues. The V gene's germline CDR1 is MNHNS and CDR2 SASEGT. The V segment lost 8 bases and the J segment 5 bases; nucleotides outside the gene matches: 13. CDR3 sequence reads: CASQERLAVMHNEQFF. CDR3 coding DNA: TGTGCCAGCCAAGAAAGACTAGCGGTTATGCACAATGAGCAGTTCTTC.

Details on this clonotype: At one boundary the junction diverges from the germline segment, which might be a read error. The gene calls are TRBV12-3 or TRBV12-4 and TRBJ2-5; D is perhaps TRBD1 or TRBD2 (7 bases each). The CDR3 contains 11 residues. DNA for the CDR3: TGCGCCAGCACCAGGGGGGGGACCCAGTACTTC. It encodes CASTRGGTQYF.

Comments on this clonotype: Being one base from a much bigger clone, this may be a read error. J is TRBJ2-1 and V is TRBV10-3; D is possibly TRBD2 (6 bases). Germline assignment: CDR1 ENHRY and CDR2 SYGVKD. The CDR3 runs to 15 residues. This chain's CDR3 is CVISESQLAHNEQFF. In DNA, the CDR3 is TGTGTCATCAGTGAGTCTCAACTAGCACACAATGAGCAGTTCTTC.